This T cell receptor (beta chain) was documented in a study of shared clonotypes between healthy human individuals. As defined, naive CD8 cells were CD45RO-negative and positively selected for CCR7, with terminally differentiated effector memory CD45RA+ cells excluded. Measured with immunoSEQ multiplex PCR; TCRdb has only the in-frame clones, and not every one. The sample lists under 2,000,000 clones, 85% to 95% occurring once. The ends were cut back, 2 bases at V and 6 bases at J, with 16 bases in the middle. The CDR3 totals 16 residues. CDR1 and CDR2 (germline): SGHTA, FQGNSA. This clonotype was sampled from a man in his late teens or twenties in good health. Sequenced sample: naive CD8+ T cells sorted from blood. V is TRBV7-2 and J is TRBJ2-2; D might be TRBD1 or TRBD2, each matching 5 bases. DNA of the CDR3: TGTGCCAGCAGCTTACTGGGACCGACTTGGGCCGGGGAGCTGTTTTTT. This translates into CASSLLGPTWAGELFF.